This passage covers 8 T cell receptor beta chains from one sample sequenced in a study of blood T cell repertoires in COVID-19. Clones were sequenced by immunoSEQ multiplex PCR, and TCRdb holds only the in-frame ones, with some missing. Of around 150,000 clones listed, roughly nine tenths are singletons. The sequenced material came from peripheral blood. The receptors stem from a human donor with COVID-19, enrolled during active disease. The donor label of this sample is uncertain.

This clone was picked up one time. The chain couples TRBV10-3 to TRBJ1-1; D remains ambiguous. The CDR3 consists of 12 residues. Trimming left V 2 bases short and J 4 bases short, with 5 bases between. The germline V gene encodes CDR1 ENHRY and CDR2 SYGVKD. CDR3 sequence reads: CAISEGSTEAFF. CDR3 DNA: TGTGCCATCAGTGAGGGGAGCACTGAAGCTTTCTTT.

This clone was observed a handful of times. This chain joins TRBV4-1 and TRBJ2-7, with 8 bases identical to TRBD2. This CDR3 is 14 amino acids long. Germline-derived CDR1 and CDR2 are MGHRA and YSYEKL. V dropped 4 bases and J dropped 5; count of bases not matched to a gene: 7. CDR3 in DNA: TGCGCCAGCAGCCCCCGCGCGGGGGGCCACGAGCAGTACTTC. Its translation: CASSPRAGGHEQYF.

The J gene is TRBJ2-1, the V gene TRBV19, with 9 bases aligning to TRBD1. V shed 1 base, J shed 14 bases, and the junction held 6 bases outside the gene matches. The CDR3 covers 13 residues. Germline loops: CDR1 LNHDA, CDR2 SQIVND (reference sequence). The CDR3 is CASSIGDRVIEFF. In nucleotides, the CDR3 is TGTGCCAGTAGTATAGGGGACAGGGTAATAGAGTTCTTC.

The chain carries TRBV2 and TRBJ1-5; maybe TRBD1 (6 bases). The CDR3 loop spans 14 amino acids. Germline V gene data show CDR1 as SNHLY and CDR2 as FYNNEI. Trimming took off 7 bases at V and 5 bases at J, with 15 bases between the two ends. In nucleotides, the CDR3 is TGTGCCAGCATAGGAGACAGGTCTGATCAGCCCCAGCATTTT. The encoded protein is CASIGDRSDQPQHF.

The chain uses TRBV25-1 and TRBJ1-2; D is undetermined. V was shortened by 3 bases and J by 8 bases, with 16 bases between the two germline ends. CDR1 is MGHDK and CDR2 is SYGVNS in the germline V gene. This CDR3 region has 14 residues. The CDR3 sequence is CASSDSSRVIGYTF. DNA for the CDR3: TGTGCCAGCAGTGATTCGTCACGGGTTATAGGCTACACCTTC.

The chain recombines TRBV30 with TRBJ1-1; 8 bases are shared with TRBD1. Germline CDR1 and CDR2: GTSNPN and SVGIG (reference sequence). J was trimmed by 1 base and V by 8 bases; bases with no gene match: 3. This CDR3 is built from 12 residues. CDR3 amino acids: CARDRGNTEAFF. Written as DNA, the CDR3 is TGTGCCCGTGACAGGGGGAACACTGAAGCTTTCTTT.

V usage is TRBV5-1 and J usage is TRBJ1-2; 8 bases are a match to TRBD1. CDR3 length: 12 amino acids. In germline, CDR1 is SGHRS, CDR2 YFSETQ. V gave up 4 bases and J gave up 7 bases; unmatched junction bases: 3. CDR3 protein: CASSPQGAGYTF. CDR3 in DNA: TGCGCCAGCAGCCCCCAGGGGGCTGGCTACACCTTC.

The J gene is TRBJ1-2, the V gene TRBV5-1; tentative D call: TRBD1 (5 bases). CDR3 size: 12 residues. Trimming cost V 4 bases and J 4 bases, with 8 bases left between them. Germline-derived CDR1 and CDR2 are SGHRS and YFSETQ. In nucleotides, the CDR3 is TGCGCCAGCAGCGTCGACAGCTATGGCTACACCTTC. It translates to CASSVDSYGYTF.